The 27 T cell receptor beta chains presented below share a single source sample, sequenced in a study of T-cell reconstitution after alpha-beta-depleted transplantation in children. This sample's TCRbeta library carried unique molecular identifier barcodes. TCRdb re-called the PCR reads with MiXCR, one entry per CDR3 protein. Counted here are fewer than 250,000 distinct CDR3 sequences, about 15% occurring once; the ten biggest clones make up about 41%. This specimen consisted of PBMCs, mostly from graft donor cells, obtained 360 days after TCRalphabeta/CD19-depleted stem cell transplant. Receptors were obtained from a male patient aged 2-15 years who had a stem cell transplant for acute lymphoblastic leukemia, so the T cells may come from the graft donor.

This sequence joins TRBV4-3 and TRBJ2-1, with D tentatively TRBD2 (5 bases). The V gene's germline CDR1 is LGHNA and CDR2 YSLEER. The length of the CDR3 is 13 residues. V lost 3 bases, J lost 14 bases, and 17 bases lay in between. The CDR3 protein is CASSQSLGGQEFF. In DNA form, the CDR3 reads TGCGCCAGCAGCCAGTCACTCGGCGGGCAGGAGTTCTTC.

This clonotype occurred a few times. The J gene is TRBJ2-7, the V gene TRBV12-3 or TRBV12-4; D unclear. V was trimmed by 3 bases and J by 7 bases, leaving 13 bases between them. The CDR3 length is 13 residues. For the CDR3, the DNA is TGTGCCAGCAGTTTCTCCCCCCGTACGGAGCAGTACTTC. This sequence encodes CASSFSPRTEQYF.

This clonotype came up once. The V and J genes are TRBV19 and TRBJ2-7, with 9 bases fitting TRBD1. Germline V CDR1 and CDR2: LNHDA, SQIVND (reference sequence). The CDR3 loop spans 14 amino acids. J was trimmed by 3 bases and V by 5 bases; bases with no gene match: 5. The CDR3 DNA follows: TGTGCCAGTAGTGCCGGGACAGGGAACTACGAGCAGTACTTC. Residues: CASSAGTGNYEQYF.

The chain joins TRBV7-9 to TRBJ1-1; no reliable D call. V lost 4 bases, J lost 8 bases, and 2 bases lay in between. Germline values: CDR1 SEHNR, CDR2 FQNEAQ (reference sequence). The length of the CDR3 is 9 residues. The CDR3 is CASSYEAFF. CDR3 in DNA: TGTGCCAGCAGCTACGAAGCTTTCTTT.

The CDR3, as DNA: TGCAGTGCTAGCCCCAGGGGTAGGACAGATACGCAGTATTTT. Amino acids: CSASPRGRTDTQYF. The chain has TRBV20-1 and TRBJ2-3; a possible D gene is TRBD1 (6 bases). V was trimmed by 3 bases and J by 3 bases, leaving 13 bases between them. Germline CDR1 and CDR2: DFQATT and SNEGSKA (reference sequence). There are 14 residues in the CDR3.

The gene calls are TRBV28 and TRBJ2-5, with no clear D. Germline V gene data show CDR1 as MDHEN and CDR2 as SYDVKM. The V end was cut by 2 bases, the J end by 1 base, with 14 bases between. CDR3 length equals 16 residues. CDR3 bases: TGTGCCAGCAGTTTACGCTACGGATCTAGCCAAGAGACCCAGTACTTC. Protein sequence: CASSLRYGSSQETQYF. The full variable domain, in which reference TRBV28 and TRBJ2-5 provide the parts outside the CDR3, is DVKVTQSSRYLVKRTGEKVFLECVQDMDHENMFWYRQDPGLGLRLIYFSYDVKMKEKGDIPEGYSVSREKKERFSLILESASTNQTSMYLCASSLRYGSSQETQYFGPGTRLLVL.

This chain uses TRBV9 with TRBJ2-7; D may match TRBD1 or TRBD2 (5 bases each). Germline V gene data show CDR1 as SGDLS and CDR2 as YYNGEE. V was trimmed by 0 bases and J by 0 bases, leaving 10 bases between them. This CDR3 comprises 15 residues. For the CDR3, the DNA is TGTGCCAGCAGCGTAGCAGGGACCGGCTCCTACGAGCAGTACTTC. Protein sequence: CASSVAGTGSYEQYF.

This chain uses TRBV20-1 with TRBJ1-1; D uncertain. V gave up 5 bases and J gave up 7 bases, with 20 bases separating them. Germline loops: CDR1 DFQATT, CDR2 SNEGSKA (reference sequence). This CDR3 is 14 amino acids long. In nucleotides, the CDR3 is TGCAGTGCTCCGGCCTCAGCGGGAGTGAGTGAAGCTTTCTTT. This encodes CSAPASAGVSEAFF.

CDR3 sequence: CASRRVKDTGELFF. DNA of the CDR3: TGCGCCAGCAGGCGGGTAAAGGACACCGGGGAGCTGTTTTTT. The chain links TRBV10-2 to TRBJ2-2; the D gene is possibly TRBD2 (5 bases). V lost 6 bases and J 3 bases, leaving 11 bases between the germline ends. The CDR3 extends over 14 amino acids. Germline lookup yields CDR1 WSHSY and CDR2 SAAADI.

This rearrangement joins TRBV5-1 to TRBJ1-1; 7 bases are a match to TRBD1. The CDR3 totals 12 residues. Germline CDR1 is SGHRS and CDR2 is YFSETQ. The V segment lost 8 bases and the J segment 8 bases; nucleotides outside the gene matches: 9. The CDR3, as DNA: TGCGCCAGGACTGCCATGGACAGGGAAGCTTTCTTT. Translation: CARTAMDREAFF. Variable domain in full (rest from reference TRBV5-1 and TRBJ1-1): KAGVTQTPRYLIKTRGQQVTLSCSPISGHRSVSWYQQTPGQGLQFLFEYFSETQRNKGNFPGRFSGRQFSNSRSEMNVSTLELGDSALYLCARTAMDREAFFGQGTRLTVV.

This clonotype was recorded a few times. V and J are TRBV28 and TRBJ2-7; the D is unclear. The CDR3 covers 10 residues. V lost 3 bases to trimming and J lost 7 bases, with 4 bases between them. Germline V gene data show CDR1 as MDHEN and CDR2 as SYDVKM. Here the CDR3 reads CASSFREQYF. CDR3 DNA sequence: TGTGCCAGCAGTTTTCGGGAGCAGTACTTC.

V and J are TRBV18 and TRBJ1-4, with D possibly TRBD1 on 6 matching bases. Looked up from germline, CDR1 is KGHSH and CDR2 is LQKENI. The V end was cut by 2 bases, the J end by 3 bases, with 13 bases between. CDR3 size: 16 residues. The DNA of the CDR3 is TGTGCCAGCTCACCATCAGGGGCGAACGCTAATGAAAAACTGTTTTTT. Residues: CASSPSGANANEKLFF.

The table lists this clonotype with a few counts. The chain employs TRBV20-1 and TRBJ2-5, with D uncertain. This CDR3 region has 13 residues. V was clipped by 0 bases and J by 5 bases, with 10 bases between them. Per germline, CDR1 DFQATT and CDR2 SNEGSKA (reference sequence). The DNA of the CDR3 is TGCAGTGCTAGAGAGAACGGCTTGGAGACCCAGTACTTC. Amino acids: CSARENGLETQYF.

This clonotype turned up a few times. This chain joins TRBV7-2 and TRBJ1-1; no definite D call. Germline loops: CDR1 SGHTA, CDR2 FQGNSA. This CDR3 spans 15 amino acids. The ends were cut back, 1 base at V and 11 bases at J, with 20 bases in the middle. Here the CDR3 reads CASSLVRDSPSGAFF. In DNA form, the CDR3 reads TGTGCCAGCAGCTTAGTGAGGGATTCCCCTTCGGGTGCTTTCTTT. Complete variable domain (other parts from reference TRBV7-2 and TRBJ1-1): GAGVSQSPSNKVTEKGKDVELRCDPISGHTALYWYRQSLGQGLEFLIYFQGNSAPDKSGLPSDRFSAERTGGSVSTLTIQRTQQEDSAVYLCASSLVRDSPSGAFFGQGTRLTVV.

The chain recombines TRBV29-1 with TRBJ1-2, with D possibly matching TRBD1 (6 bases). This CDR3 is 12 amino acids long. Germline V gene sequence: CDR1 SQVTM, CDR2 ANQGSEA. V gave up 2 bases and J gave up 7 bases, with 11 bases separating them. The CDR3 protein is CSVELGAGGYTF. Written as DNA, the CDR3 is TGCAGCGTTGAATTGGGGGCGGGTGGCTACACCTTC.

Comment on this clonotype: One end of the junction varies from germline; a read error may be responsible. This chain links TRBV10-3 with TRBJ2-7; the D gene could be TRBD1 or TRBD2 (5 bases each). Per the germline V gene, CDR1 is ENHRY and CDR2 is SYGVKD. The CDR3 sequence is 13 residues long. In DNA form, the CDR3 reads TGTGCCATCAGTGAGTCGGGGGAAGACAGACTCCTCTTC. Translating gives CAISESGEDRLLF.

The chain combines TRBV7-9 with TRBJ2-7, with 10 bases identical to TRBD1. CDR3 length equals 17 residues. Germline V lookup: CDR1 SEHNR, CDR2 FQNEAQ (reference sequence). After removal of 1 base from V and 4 bases from J, the junction contained 10 bases not matched to a gene. This CDR3 is CASSLGNDRGLRYEQYF. The CDR3 DNA reads TGTGCCAGCAGCTTAGGAAACGACAGGGGGCTAAGGTACGAGCAGTACTTC.

A few counts support this clonotype. The CDR3 protein is CASSFFFPSGAWTDEQFF. The CDR3 DNA reads TGTGCCAGCAGCTTTTTTTTCCCCAGCGGGGCATGGACGGATGAGCAGTTCTTC. The chain links TRBV7-8 to TRBJ2-1; 7 nucleotides agree with TRBD2. There are 18 residues in the CDR3. V dropped 3 bases and J dropped 8; count of bases not matched to a gene: 19. Looked up from germline, CDR1 is SGHVS and CDR2 is FQNEAQ. The variable domain in full, with the rest retrieved from reference TRBV7-8 and TRBJ2-1, is GAGVSQSPRYKVAKRGQDVALRCDPISGHVSLFWYQQALGQGPEFLTYFQNEAQLDKSGLPSDRFFAERPEGSVSTLKIQRTQQEDSAVYLCASSFFFPSGAWTDEQFFGPGTRLTVL.

For this clonotype: This may be a read error: a much more frequent sequence differs by one nucleotide. The CDR3 carries no conserved terminal phenylalanine or tryptophan, so it likely arises from a read error. The chain uses TRBV12-3 or TRBV12-4 and TRBJ1-1; the D gene is possibly TRBD1 (5 bases). Trimming left V 4 bases short and J 0 bases short, with 9 bases between. The length of the CDR3 is 14 residues. CDR3 DNA: TGTGCCAGCAGTTCGGGACTATTGAACACTGAAGCTTTCTCT. Its translation: CASSSGLLNTEAFS.

This clonotype was seen a few times. The V gene is TRBV7-2, the J gene TRBJ1-1; D remains unclear. The CDR3 extends over 12 amino acids. Trimming took 1 base from V and 6 from J, leaving 6 bases between them. CDR1 SGHTA and CDR2 FQGNSA come from the germline V gene. The CDR3 sequence: CASSLDAAEAFF. The CDR3 nucleotides are TGTGCCAGCAGCTTAGACGCAGCTGAAGCTTTCTTT.

The rearrangement uses TRBV29-1 and TRBJ2-4; TRBD2 matches at 9 bases. V gave up 7 bases and J gave up 0 bases; unmatched junction bases: 4. CDR1 and CDR2 (germline): SQVTM, ANQGSEA. The CDR3 sequence is 14 residues long. The CDR3, as DNA: TGCAGCGCTCTAGCGGGGCTAGCCAAAAACATTCAGTACTTC. This translates into CSALAGLAKNIQYF.

V gene TRBV12-3 or TRBV12-4 combines with J gene TRBJ1-4; a possible D gene is TRBD1 (5 bases). The CDR3 loop spans 14 amino acids. Deletions cut 0 bases from V and 8 bases from J, with 10 bases between. The DNA for the CDR3 is TGTGCCAGCAGTTTAGCAGGGGCTTTGGAAAAACTGTTTTTT. Its protein is CASSLAGALEKLFF.

The chain employs TRBV6-2 or TRBV6-3 and TRBJ2-2; D perhaps matches TRBD1 (5 bases). Trimming pared 6 bases from V and 7 bases from J, leaving 24 bases between. Germline CDR1 is MNHEY and CDR2 is SVGEGT. There are 17 residues in the CDR3. CDR3 sequence: CASSPAPFRQYIGELFF. In DNA form, the CDR3 reads TGTGCCAGCAGCCCAGCCCCGTTTCGACAGTATATCGGGGAGCTGTTTTTT.

This clonotype was picked up a small number of times. The chain joins TRBV4-3 to TRBJ2-1; 11 nucleotides align to TRBD2. The CDR3 has 18 amino acids. V lost 0 bases to trimming and J lost 6 bases; unmatched junction nucleotides: 10. Germline V gives CDR1 LGHNA, CDR2 YSLEER. CDR3 sequence (DNA): TGCGCCAGCAGCCAAGATCCCCCCGGGACTAGCGGACCCAATGAGCAGTTCTTC. Translation gives CASSQDPPGTSGPNEQFF.

This clonotype was recorded many times. The gene calls are TRBV12-3 or TRBV12-4 and TRBJ1-6; D unclear. The CDR3 covers 15 residues. Trimming shortened V by 8 bases and J by 8 bases, and 19 bases separated the two germline ends. This CDR3 is CASATDFLADSPLHF. CDR3 bases: TGTGCCAGCGCCACTGACTTTCTCGCCGATTCACCCCTCCACTTT.

In this sample, this clonotype turned up a few times. V gene TRBV11-2 combines with J gene TRBJ1-6; D might be TRBD1 (5 bases). The CDR3 length is 16 residues. Trimming stripped 5 bases from V and 3 bases from J, with 14 bases between. Germline CDR1 reads SGHAT; CDR2 reads FQNNGV. CDR3 residues: CASSTHRGNYNSPLHF. The CDR3 DNA reads as TGTGCCAGCAGCACACACCGGGGCAACTATAATTCACCCCTCCACTTT.

This chain uses TRBV3-1 with TRBJ1-3; D not certain. The CDR3 spans 16 residues. Trimming cost V 1 base and J 0 bases, with 10 bases left between them. Germline CDR1 is LGHDT and CDR2 is YNNKEL (reference sequence). CDR3 nucleotide sequence: TGTGCCAGCAGCCAAGTTTCGGGGAGCTCTGGAAACACCATATATTTT. Translated: CASSQVSGSSGNTIYF.